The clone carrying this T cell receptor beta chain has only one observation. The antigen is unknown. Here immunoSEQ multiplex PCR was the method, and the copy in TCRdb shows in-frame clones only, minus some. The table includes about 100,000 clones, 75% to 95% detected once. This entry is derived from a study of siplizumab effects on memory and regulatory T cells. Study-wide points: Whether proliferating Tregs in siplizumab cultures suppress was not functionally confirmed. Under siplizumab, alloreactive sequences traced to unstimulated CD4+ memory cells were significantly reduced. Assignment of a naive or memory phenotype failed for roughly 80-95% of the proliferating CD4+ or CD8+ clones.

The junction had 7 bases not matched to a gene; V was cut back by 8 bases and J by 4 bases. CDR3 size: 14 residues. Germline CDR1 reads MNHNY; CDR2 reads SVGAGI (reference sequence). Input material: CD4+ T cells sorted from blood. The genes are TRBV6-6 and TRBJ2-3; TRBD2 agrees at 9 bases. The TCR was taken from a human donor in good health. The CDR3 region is CASLRRGGADTQYF. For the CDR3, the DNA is TGTGCCAGCCTGCGGCGGGGGGGGGCAGATACGCAGTATTTT.